What follows are 11 T cell receptor beta chains derived from one specimen sequenced in a study of blood T cell repertoires in COVID-19. Clones were read by immunoSEQ multiplex PCR, and TCRdb kept only the in-frame ones, dropping some. Seen here are 100,000 to 120,000 clones, roughly 87% observed once, and the top ten hold more than 4.5%. The sequencing sample was made of peripheral blood. Receptors were obtained from a human donor in a cohort sampled during active COVID-19.

The chain combines TRBV9 with TRBJ2-5; a weak D match, TRBD2 (6 bases). CDR3 size: 15 residues. V lost 2 bases to trimming and J lost 4 bases, with 15 bases between them. Germline loops: CDR1 SGDLS, CDR2 YYNGEE. The CDR3 region has the DNA TGTGCCAGCAGCGTCGGGACCCTCGGGGGAGAGACCCAGTACTTC. Translation gives CASSVGTLGGETQYF.

This chain connects TRBV4-3 to TRBJ2-5; TRBD1 might be the D (8 bases). CDR3 size: 15 residues. Germline values: CDR1 LGHNA, CDR2 YSLEER. V lost 4 bases, J lost 2 bases, and 14 bases lay in between. The CDR3 sequence: CASSRLQGGQETQYF. CDR3 coding DNA: TGCGCCAGCAGCCGCTTACAGGGGGGGCAAGAGACCCAGTACTTC.

Only one count was recorded for this clone. The chain recombines TRBV10-3 with TRBJ2-3; 8 positions match TRBD2. Germline CDR1 is ENHRY and CDR2 is SYGVKD. The CDR3 length is 15 residues. J lost 3 bases, V lost 5 bases, and 7 bases had no gene match. For the CDR3, the DNA is TGTGCCATCAGTTTTTCGGCGGGAGGTACAGATACGCAGTATTTT. It encodes CAISFSAGGTDTQYF.

The chain has TRBV19 and TRBJ2-6; possible D gene TRBD1, 5 bases. Germline CDR1 is LNHDA and CDR2 is SQIVND (reference sequence). The V end was cut by 0 bases, the J end by 9 bases, with 15 bases between. This CDR3 is 16 amino acids long. Written as DNA, the CDR3 is TGTGCCAGTAGTATAGATCCACCAGGGATTATCAACGTCCTGACTTTC. This gives the protein CASSIDPPGIINVLTF. Looking up the rest from reference TRBV19 and TRBJ2-6 gives the full variable domain: DGGITQSPKYLFRKEGQNVTLSCEQNLNHDAMYWYRQDPGQGLRLIYYSQIVNDFQKGDIAEGYSVSREKKESFPLTVTSAQKNPTAFYLCASSIDPPGIINVLTFGAGSRLTVL.

This sequence joins TRBV7-2 and TRBJ1-6, with D possibly being TRBD1 (5 bases). The CDR3 totals 15 residues. CDR1 and CDR2 (germline): SGHTA, FQGNSA. Trimming removed 5 bases from V and 8 bases from J, with 16 bases in between. The CDR3 region is CASSPRSRVDSPLHF. DNA of the CDR3: TGTGCCAGCAGCCCCCGGTCCAGGGTCGATTCACCCCTCCACTTT.

The J gene is TRBJ1-2, the V gene TRBV3-1 (or the pseudogene TRBV3-2), with TRBD1 matching 11 bases. The CDR3 is made up of 15 amino acids. V trimming: 4 bases; J trimming: 7 bases; junction bases outside the gene matches: 8. The germline gives CDR1 LGHDT, CDR2 YNNKEL (reference sequence). The CDR3 loop is CASSLGQGALGGYTF. CDR3 bases: TGTGCCAGCAGCCTCGGACAGGGGGCGCTTGGTGGCTACACCTTC.

This clone has just a few counts. The chain recombines TRBV18 with TRBJ2-2; TRBD1 might be the D (5 bases). V lost 1 base to trimming and J lost 6 bases, with 21 bases between them. The CDR3 has 18 residues. The germline CDR1 and CDR2 sequences are KGHSH and LQKENI. The CDR3 sequence is CASSPRYLPRAGSGELFF. CDR3 bases: TGTGCCAGCTCACCACGATATCTTCCCCGTGCAGGGTCCGGGGAGCTGTTTTTT.

This clone was counted a single time. J is TRBJ2-3 and V is TRBV6-5; D possibly corresponds to TRBD2 (5 bases). The CDR3 length is 14 residues. With 0 bases removed from V and 5 bases from J, the gap between germline ends came to 9 bases. Germline assignment: CDR1 MNHEY and CDR2 SVGAGI. CDR3 nucleotides: TGTGCCAGCAGTTACTCGCGGGCTCGAGATACGCAGTATTTT. As protein: CASSYSRARDTQYF.

The J gene is TRBJ1-5, the V gene TRBV7-8; D may be TRBD1 (5 bases). V was clipped by 5 bases and J by 0 bases, with 11 bases between them. The CDR3 consists of 15 residues. Looked up from germline, CDR1 is SGHVS and CDR2 is FQNEAQ. CDR3 loop: CASSIREGSNQPQHF. CDR3 bases: TGTGCCAGCAGCATCAGGGAGGGTAGCAATCAGCCCCAGCATTTT.

This clone was detected a few times. CDR3 sequence reads: CASSGGTGEIGEAFF. The CDR3 DNA follows: TGTGCCAGCAGTGGCGGGACAGGGGAAATAGGTGAAGCTTTCTTT. The rearrangement uses TRBV2 and TRBJ1-1, with 10 bases matching TRBD1. Germline lookup yields CDR1 SNHLY and CDR2 FYNNEI. The CDR3 contains 15 residues. V lost 4 bases, J lost 7 bases, and 9 bases stayed unmatched.

The genes are TRBV13 and TRBJ2-2, with D perhaps matching TRBD2 (6 bases). Germline V gene sequence: CDR1 PRHDT, CDR2 FYEKMQ (reference sequence). Trimming pared 4 bases from V and 3 bases from J, leaving 12 bases between. CDR3 size: 15 residues. This CDR3 is CASSSPASDTGELFF. DNA for the CDR3: TGTGCCAGCAGCTCGCCGGCTAGCGACACCGGGGAGCTGTTTTTT.